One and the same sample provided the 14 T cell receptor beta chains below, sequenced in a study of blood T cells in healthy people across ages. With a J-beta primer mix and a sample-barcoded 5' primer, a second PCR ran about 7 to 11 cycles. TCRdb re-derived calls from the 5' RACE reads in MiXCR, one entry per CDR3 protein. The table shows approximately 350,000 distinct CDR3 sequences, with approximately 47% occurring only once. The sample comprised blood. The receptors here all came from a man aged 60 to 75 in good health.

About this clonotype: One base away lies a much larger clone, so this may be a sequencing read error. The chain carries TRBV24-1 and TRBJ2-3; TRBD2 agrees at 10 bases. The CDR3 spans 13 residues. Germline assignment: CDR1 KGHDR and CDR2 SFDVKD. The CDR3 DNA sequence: TGTGTCACCAGCGGGGGGGTCACAGATACGCAGTATTTT. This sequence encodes CVTSGGVTDTQYF.

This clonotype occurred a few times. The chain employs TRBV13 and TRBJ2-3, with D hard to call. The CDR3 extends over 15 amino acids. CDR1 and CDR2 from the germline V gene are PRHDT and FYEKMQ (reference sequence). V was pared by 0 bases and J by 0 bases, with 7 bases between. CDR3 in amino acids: CASSLGQISTDTQYF. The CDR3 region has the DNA TGTGCCAGCAGCTTAGGGCAGATCAGCACAGATACGCAGTATTTT.

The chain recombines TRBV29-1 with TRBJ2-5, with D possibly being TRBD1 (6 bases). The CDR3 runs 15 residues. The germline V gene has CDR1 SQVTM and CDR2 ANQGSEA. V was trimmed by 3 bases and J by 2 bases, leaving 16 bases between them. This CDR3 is CSVDTSGTWQETQYF. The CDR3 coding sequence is TGCAGCGTTGATACGTCTGGGACATGGCAAGAGACCCAGTACTTC.

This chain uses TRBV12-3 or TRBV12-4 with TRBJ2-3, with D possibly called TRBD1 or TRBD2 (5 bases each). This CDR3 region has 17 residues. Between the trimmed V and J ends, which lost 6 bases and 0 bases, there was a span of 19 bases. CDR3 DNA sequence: TGTGCCAGCAGCAAAAGGAAGGGACGCCCCAGCACAGATACGCAGTATTTT. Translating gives CASSKRKGRPSTDTQYF.

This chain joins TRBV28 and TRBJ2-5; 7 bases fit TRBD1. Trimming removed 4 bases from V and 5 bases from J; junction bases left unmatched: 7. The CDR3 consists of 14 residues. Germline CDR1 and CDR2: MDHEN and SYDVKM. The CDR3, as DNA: TGTGCCAGCAGTTCTTCAGGGGGTGGGGAGACCCAGTACTTC. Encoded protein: CASSSSGGGETQYF.

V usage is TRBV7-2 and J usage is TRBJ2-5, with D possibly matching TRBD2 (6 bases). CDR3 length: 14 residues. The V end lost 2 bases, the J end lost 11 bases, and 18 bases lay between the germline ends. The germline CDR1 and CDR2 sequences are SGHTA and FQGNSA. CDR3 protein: CASSLRGYNNEQYF. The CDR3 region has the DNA TGTGCCAGCAGCTTACGGGGGTACAACAATGAGCAGTACTTC.

Here the CDR3 DNA reads TGTGCCAGCAGTTTAGGAGGACAGGGGGTCGCTTACGAGCAGTACTTC. Its protein is CASSLGGQGVAYEQYF. J is TRBJ2-7 and V is TRBV12-3 or TRBV12-4; TRBD1 agrees at 10 bases. With V trimmed by 1 base and J by 4 bases, 7 bases remained unmatched. The CDR3 length is 16 residues.

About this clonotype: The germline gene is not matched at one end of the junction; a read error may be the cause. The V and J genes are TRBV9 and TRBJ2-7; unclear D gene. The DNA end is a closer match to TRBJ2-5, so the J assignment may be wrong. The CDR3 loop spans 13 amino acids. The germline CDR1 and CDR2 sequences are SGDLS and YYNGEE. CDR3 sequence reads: CAGSERFQETQYF. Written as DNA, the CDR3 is TGTGCCGGCAGCGAAAGATTCCAAGAGACCCAGTACTTC.

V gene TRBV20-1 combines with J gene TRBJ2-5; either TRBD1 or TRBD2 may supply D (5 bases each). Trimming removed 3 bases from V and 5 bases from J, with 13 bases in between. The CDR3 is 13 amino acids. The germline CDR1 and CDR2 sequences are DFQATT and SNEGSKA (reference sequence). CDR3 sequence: CSASEGREETQYF. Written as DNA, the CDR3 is TGCAGTGCTAGTGAGGGGCGAGAGGAGACCCAGTACTTC.

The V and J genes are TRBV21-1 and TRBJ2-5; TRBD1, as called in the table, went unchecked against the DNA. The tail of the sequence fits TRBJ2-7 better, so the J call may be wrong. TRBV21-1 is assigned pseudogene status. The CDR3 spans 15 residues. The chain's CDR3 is CASSKDTEGSYEQYF. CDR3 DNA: TGTGCCAGCAGCAAAGATACAGAGGGAAGCTACGAGCAGTACTTC.

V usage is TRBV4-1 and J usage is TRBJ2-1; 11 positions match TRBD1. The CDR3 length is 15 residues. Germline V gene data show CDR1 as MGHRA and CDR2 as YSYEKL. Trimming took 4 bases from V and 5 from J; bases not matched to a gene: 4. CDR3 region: CASSRTGGSDNEQFF. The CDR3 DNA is TGCGCCAGCAGCCGGACAGGGGGCTCGGACAATGAGCAGTTCTTC.

CDR3 bases: TGCAGTGCGGAAGGACAGAAAAACTATGGCTACACCTTC. This gives the protein CSAEGQKNYGYTF. The chain links TRBV20-1 to TRBJ1-2; D is possibly TRBD1 (6 bases). Germline V gene sequence: CDR1 DFQATT, CDR2 SNEGSKA (reference sequence). The CDR3 extends over 13 amino acids. The germline V and J ends were trimmed by 6 bases and 2 bases, with 13 bases remaining between them.

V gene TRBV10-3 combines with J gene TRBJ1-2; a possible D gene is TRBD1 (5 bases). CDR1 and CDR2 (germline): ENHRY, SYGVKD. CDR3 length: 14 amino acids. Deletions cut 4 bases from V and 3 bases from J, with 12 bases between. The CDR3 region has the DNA TGTGCCATCAGTGTTGGGAAACAGGACTATGGCTACACCTTC. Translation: CAISVGKQDYGYTF.

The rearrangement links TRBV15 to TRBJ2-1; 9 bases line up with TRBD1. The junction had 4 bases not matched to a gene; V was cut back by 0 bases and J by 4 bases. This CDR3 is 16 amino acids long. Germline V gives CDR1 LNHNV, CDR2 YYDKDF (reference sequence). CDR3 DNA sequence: TGTGCCACCAGCAGAGATTTAGACAGGGGGTACAATGAGCAGTTCTTC. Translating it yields CATSRDLDRGYNEQFF.